These 4 T cell receptor beta chains share one sample of origin, sequenced in a study of cytomegalovirus exposure and HLA in healthy donors. Primers for the PCR totalled 60 Vbeta and 13 Jbeta. Generated by immunoSEQ multiplex PCR, the TCRdb table keeps only in-frame clones and is missing some. The sample has about 120,000 clones; roughly 9% are singletons. The sample was PBMCs. The receptors were gathered from a man between 25 and 39 years old in good health and CMV-seronegative.

Only a few counts were recorded for this clone. The V call is TRBV27, the J call TRBJ1-2; 12 positions agree with TRBD1. The CDR3 runs to 13 residues. The germline V gene has CDR1 MNHEY and CDR2 SMNVEV (reference sequence). The ends lost 3 bases at V and 11 bases at J; junction bases unmatched: 4. The CDR3 DNA reads TGTGCCAGCAGTTTGGGACAGGGGGCTGGTTACACCTTC. Its translation: CASSLGQGAGYTF.

V is TRBV11-3 and J is TRBJ2-7; D remains ambiguous. This CDR3 has 13 residues. Germline V gene sequence: CDR1 SGHNT, CDR2 YENEEA. Trimming stripped 5 bases from V and 5 bases from J, with 13 bases between. The CDR3 sequence is CASSRGLENEQYF. DNA for the CDR3: TGTGCCAGCAGCCGCGGCCTCGAGAACGAGCAGTACTTC.

This chain links TRBV7-9 with TRBJ2-3; 10 bases fit TRBD1. Germline V gene data show CDR1 as SEHNR and CDR2 as FQNEAQ (reference sequence). The CDR3 covers 16 residues. Trimming cost V 5 bases and J 0 bases; bases outside gene matches: 5. CDR3 DNA sequence: TGTGCCAGCAGCGAAGGGACAGGGGCTAGCACAGATACGCAGTATTTT. It translates to CASSEGTGASTDTQYF.

V is TRBV4-1 and J is TRBJ2-3; 8 nucleotides match TRBD2. The CDR3 has 17 amino acids. Looked up from germline, CDR1 is MGHRA and CDR2 is YSYEKL. Losses at the gene ends were 1 base for V and 2 bases for J; bases not matched to a gene: 8. This CDR3 is CASSQGPAGGTTDTQYF. Here the CDR3 DNA reads TGCGCCAGCAGCCAAGGCCCTGCGGGAGGTACCACAGATACGCAGTATTTT.